Listed here are 12 T cell receptor beta chains from one sample, sequenced in a study of CD8+ T cells in alopecia areata. Following RNA extraction, reverse transcription yielded cDNA that acted as the sequencing template. Profiling relied on immunoSEQ multiplex PCR, and the TCRdb table lists in-frame clones only, not all of them. The sample gives roughly 100,000 clones, 55% to 70% of which show up once; about a sixth is in the top ten. Treatment indicated: oral pan-JAK inhibitor, 5-10 mg twice daily. Sequenced material: CD8+ T cells sorted from blood, taken between weeks 55 and 65, from a patient treated with tofacitinib. All receptors derive from a human donor with alopecia areata.

This clone appeared a few times. The V and J genes are TRBV9 and TRBJ1-2; D ambiguous. Trimming took 0 bases from V and 6 from J, leaving 6 bases between them. CDR1 is SGDLS and CDR2 is YYNGEE in the germline V gene. This CDR3 comprises 12 residues. The DNA for the CDR3 is TGTGCCAGCAGCGTAGTTAGGGATGGCTACACCTTC. Translated: CASSVVRDGYTF.

V gene TRBV5-6 combines with J gene TRBJ1-2, with 8 bases identical to TRBD1. The CDR3 runs 17 residues. Trimming took 0 bases from V and 5 from J; bases not matched to a gene: 12. Germline V CDR1 and CDR2: SGHDT, YYEEEE. The CDR3 DNA follows: TGTGCCAGCAGCTTGGGGGCTGGCAGGGGGCGAAAATATGGCTACACCTTC. It codes for CASSLGAGRGRKYGYTF.

This clone came up once. The gene calls are TRBV13 and TRBJ1-6, with D unresolved. CDR3 length: 14 residues. The germline V gene encodes CDR1 PRHDT and CDR2 FYEKMQ (reference sequence). The germline V and J ends were trimmed by 6 bases and 6 bases, with 12 bases remaining between them. This CDR3 is CASSDAGSNSPLHF. DNA of the CDR3: TGTGCCAGCAGTGACGCAGGATCTAATTCACCCCTCCACTTT.

This chain uses TRBV29-1 with TRBJ2-1; 12 nucleotides agree with TRBD2. Germline V CDR1 and CDR2: SQVTM, ANQGSEA. V was pared by 3 bases and J by 4 bases, with 7 bases of the junction left unmatched. CDR3 length: 16 residues. The CDR3 region has the DNA TGCAGCGTTGACGCGCTAGCGGGGGGGCCATACAATGAGCAGTTCTTC. This translates into CSVDALAGGPYNEQFF.

The chain combines TRBV13 with TRBJ2-3; TRBD2 aligns across 8 bases. The CDR3 loop spans 17 amino acids. The germline V gene has CDR1 PRHDT and CDR2 FYEKMQ (reference sequence). The V gene end was trimmed by 5 bases and the J gene end by 0 bases; junction bases not matched to a gene: 10. CDR3 bases: TGTGCCAGCAGCCGACTCGGGGGGGATCGGAGCACAGATACGCAGTATTTT. Its translation is CASSRLGGDRSTDTQYF.

This chain joins TRBV11-2 and TRBJ2-5; 8 bases agree with TRBD2. This CDR3 has 15 residues. J lost 5 bases, V lost 5 bases, and 10 bases had no gene match. The germline V gene has CDR1 SGHAT and CDR2 FQNNGV. CDR3 in amino acids: CASSTTRGGPETQYF. The CDR3 region has the DNA TGTGCCAGCAGCACCACCCGGGGGGGCCCTGAGACCCAGTACTTC.

In its sample, this clone was seen a few times. This chain uses TRBV19 with TRBJ2-3, with D perhaps being TRBD1 or TRBD2 (5 bases each). This CDR3 spans 16 amino acids. CDR1 LNHDA and CDR2 SQIVND come from the germline V gene (reference sequence). V lost 2 bases to trimming and J lost 1 base, with 13 bases between them. The CDR3 sequence is CASSIMGEWGTDTQYF. In DNA, the CDR3 is TGTGCCAGTAGTATAATGGGGGAATGGGGCACAGATACGCAGTATTTT.

The chain employs TRBV7-8 and TRBJ2-7; TRBD1 or TRBD2 may be the D gene (5 bases each). The CDR3 extends over 12 amino acids. The germline V gene encodes CDR1 SGHVS and CDR2 FQNEAQ. V was cut by 3 bases and J by 6 bases, with 9 bases left in between. The CDR3 sequence is CASSFGALEQYF. The CDR3 region has the DNA TGTGCCAGCAGCTTCGGGGCGCTCGAGCAGTACTTC.

This clone was picked up one time. The rearrangement joins TRBV6-1 to TRBJ1-2; no clear D gene. The CDR3 runs to 12 residues. The V gene lost 3 bases and the J gene lost 4 bases, with 6 bases spanning the gap. Germline V CDR1 and CDR2: MNHNS, SASEGT. DNA for the CDR3: TGTGCCAGCAGTGACGGCAGCTATGGCTACACCTTC. Translation gives CASSDGSYGYTF.

V gene TRBV9 combines with J gene TRBJ2-5, with 12 nucleotides matching TRBD2. V was clipped by 2 bases and J by 2 bases; unmatched bases: 4. This CDR3 contains 16 residues. The germline V gene encodes CDR1 SGDLS and CDR2 YYNGEE. The CDR3 coding sequence is TGTGCCAGCAGCGTGTCTAGCGGGGGGGCGCAAGAGACCCAGTACTTC. As protein: CASSVSSGGAQETQYF.

This rearrangement joins TRBV7-7 to TRBJ2-5; weak D call: TRBD2 (6 bases). Per the germline V gene, CDR1 is SSHAT and CDR2 is FNYEAQ (reference sequence). V dropped 3 bases and J dropped 1 base, with 12 bases sitting between them. The CDR3 length is 15 residues. CDR3 in DNA: TGTGCCAGCAGCTTGTTCCAGGGACTCCAAGAGACCCAGTACTTC. As protein: CASSLFQGLQETQYF.

The V call is TRBV7-9, the J call TRBJ1-2; possible D gene TRBD1, 5 bases. Trimming left V 0 bases short and J 6 bases short, with 17 bases between. The CDR3 is 16 amino acids. Looked up from germline, CDR1 is SEHNR and CDR2 is FQNEAQ (reference sequence). The DNA of the CDR3 is TGTGCCAGCAGCTTAGCGGTGGGCAGGGAAGCCGATGGCTACACCTTC. Protein sequence: CASSLAVGREADGYTF.